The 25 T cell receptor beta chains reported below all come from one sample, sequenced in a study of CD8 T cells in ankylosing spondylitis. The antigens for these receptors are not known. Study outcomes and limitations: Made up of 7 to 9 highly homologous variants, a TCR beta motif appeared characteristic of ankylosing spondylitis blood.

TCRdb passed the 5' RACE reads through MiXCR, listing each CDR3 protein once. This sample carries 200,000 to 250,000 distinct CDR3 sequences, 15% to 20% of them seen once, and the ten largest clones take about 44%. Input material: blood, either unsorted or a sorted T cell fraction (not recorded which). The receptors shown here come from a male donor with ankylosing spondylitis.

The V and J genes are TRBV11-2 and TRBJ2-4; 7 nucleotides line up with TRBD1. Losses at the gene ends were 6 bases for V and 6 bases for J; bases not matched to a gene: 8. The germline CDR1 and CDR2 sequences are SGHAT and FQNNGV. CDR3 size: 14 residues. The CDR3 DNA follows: TGTGCCAGCAGTCCGCGCGACAGGGCAAACATTCAGTACTTC. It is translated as CASSPRDRANIQYF. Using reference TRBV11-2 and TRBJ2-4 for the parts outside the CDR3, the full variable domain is EAGVAQSPRYKIIEKRQSVAFWCNPISGHATLYWYQQILGQGPKLLIQFQNNGVVDDSQLPKDRFSAERLKGVDSTLKIQPAKLEDSAVYLCASSPRDRANIQYFGAGTRLSVL.

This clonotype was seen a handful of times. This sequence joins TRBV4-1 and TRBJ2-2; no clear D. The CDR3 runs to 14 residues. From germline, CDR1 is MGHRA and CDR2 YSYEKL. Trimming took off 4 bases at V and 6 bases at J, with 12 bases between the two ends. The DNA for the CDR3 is TGCGCCAGCAGCCCGGGCCCAGACGCCGGGGAGCTGTTTTTT. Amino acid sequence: CASSPGPDAGELFF.

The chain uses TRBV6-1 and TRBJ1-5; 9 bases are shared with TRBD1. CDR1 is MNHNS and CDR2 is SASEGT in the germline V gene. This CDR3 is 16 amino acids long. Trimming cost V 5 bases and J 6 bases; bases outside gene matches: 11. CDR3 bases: TGTGCCAGCAGTCTCCGGGACAGGGTCGTTGCTCAGCCCCAGCATTTT. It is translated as CASSLRDRVVAQPQHF.

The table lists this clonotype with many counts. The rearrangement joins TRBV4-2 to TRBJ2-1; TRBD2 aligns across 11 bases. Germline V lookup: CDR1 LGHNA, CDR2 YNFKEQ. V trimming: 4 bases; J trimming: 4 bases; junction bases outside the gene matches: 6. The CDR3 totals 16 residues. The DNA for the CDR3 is TGTGCCAGCAGCCTCGACACTAGCGGGGGTTACAATGAGCAGTTCTTC. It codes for CASSLDTSGGYNEQFF.

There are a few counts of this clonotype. The DNA for the CDR3 is TGCAGCGTTGATGGGGGGTTCATGAACACTGAAGCTTTCTTT. This gives the protein CSVDGGFMNTEAFF. The rearrangement links TRBV29-1 to TRBJ1-1; possible D gene TRBD1, 5 bases. This CDR3 has 14 residues. Between the trimmed V and J ends, which lost 3 bases and 0 bases, there was a span of 11 bases. Germline-derived CDR1 and CDR2 are SQVTM and ANQGSEA.

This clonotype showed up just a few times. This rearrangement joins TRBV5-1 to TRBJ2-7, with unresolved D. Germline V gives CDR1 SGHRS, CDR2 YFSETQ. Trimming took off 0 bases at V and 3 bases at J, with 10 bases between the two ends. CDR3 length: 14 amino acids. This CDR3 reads CASSLGTGFYEQYF. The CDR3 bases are TGCGCCAGCAGCTTGGGAACTGGCTTCTACGAGCAGTACTTC. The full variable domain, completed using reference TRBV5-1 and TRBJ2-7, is KAGVTQTPRYLIKTRGQQVTLSCSPISGHRSVSWYQQTPGQGLQFLFEYFSETQRNKGNFPGRFSGRQFSNSRSEMNVSTLELGDSALYLCASSLGTGFYEQYFGPGTRLTVT.

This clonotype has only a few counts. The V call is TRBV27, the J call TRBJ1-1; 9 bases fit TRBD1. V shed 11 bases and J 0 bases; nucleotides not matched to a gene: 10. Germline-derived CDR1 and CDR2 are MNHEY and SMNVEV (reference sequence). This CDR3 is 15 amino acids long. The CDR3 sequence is CAAAETGGMNTEAFF. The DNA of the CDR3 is TGTGCCGCGGCGGAGACAGGGGGGATGAACACTGAAGCTTTCTTT.

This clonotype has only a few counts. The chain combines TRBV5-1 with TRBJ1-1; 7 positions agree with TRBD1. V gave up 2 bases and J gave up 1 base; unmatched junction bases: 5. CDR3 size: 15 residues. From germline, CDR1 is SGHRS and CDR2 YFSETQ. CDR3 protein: CASSLLTGRNTEAFF. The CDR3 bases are TGCGCCAGCAGCTTACTGACAGGGCGGAACACTGAAGCTTTCTTT.

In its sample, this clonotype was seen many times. CDR3 amino acids: CATSREGASSYEQYF. The CDR3 DNA is TGTGCCACCAGCAGAGAAGGGGCTAGTTCCTACGAGCAGTACTTC. The chain employs TRBV15 and TRBJ2-7, with D possibly TRBD1 on 5 matching bases. V was shortened by 0 bases and J by 1 base, with 10 bases between the two germline ends. This CDR3 region has 15 residues. CDR1 and CDR2 from the germline V gene are LNHNV and YYDKDF (reference sequence).

CDR3 DNA: TGTGCCAGCAGTCTAGCTGGACAGGGAAGGTATGGCTACACCTTC. Translating gives CASSLAGQGRYGYTF. The rearrangement uses TRBV5-4 and TRBJ1-2; 8 positions agree with TRBD1. Per germline, CDR1 SGHNT and CDR2 YYREEE (reference sequence). The CDR3 extends over 15 amino acids. V lost 5 bases, J lost 5 bases, and 11 bases stayed unmatched.

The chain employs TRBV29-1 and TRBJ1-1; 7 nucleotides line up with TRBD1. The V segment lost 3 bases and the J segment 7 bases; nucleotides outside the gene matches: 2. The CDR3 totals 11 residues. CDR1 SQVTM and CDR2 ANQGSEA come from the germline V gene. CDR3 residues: CSVDRDSEAFF. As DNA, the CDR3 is TGCAGCGTTGACCGGGACAGTGAAGCTTTCTTT.

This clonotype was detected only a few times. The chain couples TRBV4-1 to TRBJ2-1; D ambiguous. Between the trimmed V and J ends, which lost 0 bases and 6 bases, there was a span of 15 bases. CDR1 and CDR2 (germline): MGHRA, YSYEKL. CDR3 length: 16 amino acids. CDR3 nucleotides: TGCGCCAGCAGCCAAGATCGGGCATTTCCCGGCAATGAGCAGTTCTTC. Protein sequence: CASSQDRAFPGNEQFF.

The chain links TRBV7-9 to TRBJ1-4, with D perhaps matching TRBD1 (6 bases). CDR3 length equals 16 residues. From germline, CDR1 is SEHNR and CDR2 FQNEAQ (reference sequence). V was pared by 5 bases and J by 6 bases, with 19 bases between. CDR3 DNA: TGTGCCAGCAGCGGGATCGGGGGGCGGACGGATGAAAAACTGTTTTTT. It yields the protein CASSGIGGRTDEKLFF. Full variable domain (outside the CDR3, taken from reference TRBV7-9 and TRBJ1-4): DTGVSQNPRHKITKRGQNVTFRCDPISEHNRLYWYRQTLGQGPEFLTYFQNEAQLEKSRLLSDRFSAERPKGSFSTLEIQRTEQGDSAMYLCASSGIGGRTDEKLFFGSGTQLSVL.

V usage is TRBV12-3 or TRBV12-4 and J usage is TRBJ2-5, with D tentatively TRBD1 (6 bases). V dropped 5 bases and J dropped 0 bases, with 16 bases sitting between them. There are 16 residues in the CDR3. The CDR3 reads CASSPAGQPYQETQYF. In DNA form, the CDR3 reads TGTGCCAGCAGTCCCGCCGGACAGCCGTACCAAGAGACCCAGTACTTC.

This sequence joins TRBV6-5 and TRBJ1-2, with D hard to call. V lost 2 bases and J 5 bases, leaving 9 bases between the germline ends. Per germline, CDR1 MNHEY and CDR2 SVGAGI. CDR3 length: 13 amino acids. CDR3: CASSYREKYGYTF. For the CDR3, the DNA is TGTGCCAGCAGTTACCGTGAGAAATATGGCTACACCTTC.

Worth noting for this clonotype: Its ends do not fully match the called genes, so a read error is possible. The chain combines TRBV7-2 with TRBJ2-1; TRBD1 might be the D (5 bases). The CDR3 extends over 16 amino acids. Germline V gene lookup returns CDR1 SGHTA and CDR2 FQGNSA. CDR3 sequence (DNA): TGTGCCAGCAGCTTCTTGGGTGGGGCTTCCTACAATGAGCAGTTTTTC. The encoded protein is CASSFLGGASYNEQFF.

CDR3 DNA: TGTGCCTGGAGTGTACGGGGGGCTAACTATGGCTACACCTTC. Its translation: CAWSVRGANYGYTF. The V and J genes are TRBV30 and TRBJ1-2, with D maybe TRBD1 (5 bases). V gave up 0 bases and J gave up 0 bases, with 8 bases separating them. Germline assignment: CDR1 GTSNPN and CDR2 SVGIG (reference sequence). The CDR3 sequence is 14 residues long.

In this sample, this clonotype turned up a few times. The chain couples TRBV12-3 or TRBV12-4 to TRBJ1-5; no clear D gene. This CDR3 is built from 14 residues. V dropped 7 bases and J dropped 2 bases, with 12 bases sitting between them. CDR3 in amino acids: CASTLDPGNQPQHF. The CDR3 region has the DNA TGTGCCAGCACCCTAGATCCAGGCAATCAGCCCCAGCATTTT.

In nucleotides, the CDR3 is TGTGCCAGCAGCTTAGGGGTCGGGACTAGCAAACAAGAGACCCAGTACTTC. Its protein is CASSLGVGTSKQETQYF. The rearrangement links TRBV7-8 to TRBJ2-5, with 9 positions matching TRBD2. Trimming removed 1 base from V and 2 bases from J; junction bases left unmatched: 8. The germline CDR1 and CDR2 sequences are SGHVS and FQNEAQ. This CDR3 contains 17 residues.

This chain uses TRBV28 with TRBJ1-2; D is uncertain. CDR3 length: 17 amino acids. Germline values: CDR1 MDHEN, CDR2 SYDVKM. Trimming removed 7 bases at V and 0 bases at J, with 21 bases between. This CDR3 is CASMQVSSAAANYGYTF. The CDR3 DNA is TGTGCCAGCATGCAGGTCTCGAGCGCCGCAGCTAACTATGGCTACACCTTC.

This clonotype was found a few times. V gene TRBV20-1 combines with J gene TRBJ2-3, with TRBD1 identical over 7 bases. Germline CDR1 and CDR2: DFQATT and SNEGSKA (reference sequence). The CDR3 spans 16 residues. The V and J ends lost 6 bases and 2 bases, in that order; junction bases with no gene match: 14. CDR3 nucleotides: TGCAGTGCAGATTTGGGACAGCGGACTTTCACAGATACGCAGTATTTT. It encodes CSADLGQRTFTDTQYF.

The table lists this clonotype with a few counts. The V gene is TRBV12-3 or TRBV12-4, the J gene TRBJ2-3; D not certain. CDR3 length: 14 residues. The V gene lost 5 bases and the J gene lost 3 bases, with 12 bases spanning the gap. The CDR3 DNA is TGTGCCAGCAGTCAAACGACCAGAACAGATACGCAGTATTTT. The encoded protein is CASSQTTRTDTQYF.

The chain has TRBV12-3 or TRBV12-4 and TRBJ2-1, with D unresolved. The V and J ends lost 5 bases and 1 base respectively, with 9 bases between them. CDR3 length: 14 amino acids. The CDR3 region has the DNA TGTGCCAGCAGTCCGGACCCTTCCTACAATGAGCAGTTCTTC. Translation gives CASSPDPSYNEQFF.

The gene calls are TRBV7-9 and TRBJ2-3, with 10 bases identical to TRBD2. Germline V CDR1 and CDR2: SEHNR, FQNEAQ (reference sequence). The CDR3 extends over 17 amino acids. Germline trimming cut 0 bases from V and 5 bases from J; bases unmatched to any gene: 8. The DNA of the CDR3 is TGTGCCAGCAGCTTAGCAGGGGGTCTAGCGGGGGAAGATACGCAGTATTTT. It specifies CASSLAGGLAGEDTQYF.

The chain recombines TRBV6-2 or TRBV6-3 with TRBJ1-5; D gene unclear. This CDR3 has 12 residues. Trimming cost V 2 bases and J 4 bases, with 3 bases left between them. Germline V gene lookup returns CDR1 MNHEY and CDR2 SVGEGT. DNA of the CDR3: TGTGCCAGCAGTTACCTAAATCAGCCCCAGCATTTT. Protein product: CASSYLNQPQHF.